This entry lists 19 T cell receptor beta chains sequenced from one sample in a study of OX40 agonist ivuxolimab in advanced cancers. TCRdb's copy holds only in-frame clones and misses some; the assay was immunoSEQ multiplex PCR. The table lists 15,000 or so clones, roughly 80% of them singletons. This material consisted of CD4+ or CD8+ T cells sorted from blood, taken in a trial of the OX40 agonist ivuxolimab. Receptor source: an adult with an advanced solid tumor such as melanoma, head and neck, liver or kidney cancer.

V is TRBV4-2 and J is TRBJ2-7; TRBD1 matches at 8 bases. The CDR3 loop spans 16 amino acids. V lost 0 bases and J lost 3; bases outside the gene matches: 7. From germline, CDR1 is LGHNA and CDR2 YNFKEQ. The CDR3 region has the DNA TGTGCCAGCAGCCAAGATCGGGCAGGGGGCCTCTACGAGCAGTACTTC. Its protein product is CASSQDRAGGLYEQYF.

The chain has TRBV4-2 and TRBJ1-5; D not certain. Trimming shortened V by 5 bases and J by 0 bases, and 8 bases separated the two germline ends. CDR1 is LGHNA, CDR2 YNFKEQ, per germline. The CDR3 spans 14 residues. The DNA of the CDR3 is TGTGCCAGCAGCTCCGACAATAGCAATCAGCCCCAGCATTTT. Residues: CASSSDNSNQPQHF.

The rearrangement joins TRBV6-5 to TRBJ2-1; TRBD2 might be the D (6 bases). Germline V lookup: CDR1 MNHEY, CDR2 SVGAGI. Deletions cut 7 bases from V and 4 bases from J, with 17 bases between. The CDR3 is 15 residues long. Here the CDR3 reads CASTLGASGYNEQFF. CDR3 bases: TGTGCCAGCACTCTAGGGGCGAGCGGGTACAATGAGCAGTTCTTC.

The chain has TRBV5-1 and TRBJ1-2; 7 nucleotides match TRBD1. With 4 bases clipped from V and 4 bases from J, the junction kept 13 bases outside the gene matches. Germline CDR1 and CDR2: SGHRS and YFSETQ. This CDR3 region has 16 residues. CDR3 amino acids: CASSPTGQVGIYGYTF. In DNA, the CDR3 is TGCGCCAGCAGCCCGACCGGACAGGTCGGGATCTATGGCTACACCTTC.

The chain recombines TRBV7-1 with TRBJ2-7, with TRBD1 identical over 7 bases. TRBV7-1 is marked as an open reading frame, function uncertain. The CDR3 is 14 residues long. J was trimmed by 7 bases and V by 4 bases; bases with no gene match: 10. The CDR3 loop is CASSLRTGREEQYF. The CDR3, as DNA: TGTGCCAGCAGCTTACGGACAGGACGAGAGGAGCAGTACTTC.

The chain carries TRBV5-1 and TRBJ1-1; D is unclear. Germline V CDR1 and CDR2: SGHRS, YFSETQ. The CDR3 runs 15 residues. Trimming stripped 3 bases from V and 10 bases from J, with 22 bases between. CDR3 residues: CASSSTQPAESGAFF. The DNA for the CDR3 is TGCGCCAGCAGCTCTACCCAACCCGCCGAATCGGGAGCTTTCTTT.

The gene calls are TRBV7-9 and TRBJ2-1; TRBD1 aligns across 11 bases. The germline gives CDR1 SEHNR, CDR2 FQNEAQ (reference sequence). CDR3 length equals 13 residues. V shed 8 bases, J shed 5 bases, and the junction held 2 bases outside the gene matches. In DNA, the CDR3 is TGTGCCAGCCGGGACAGGGGGGACAATGAGCAGTTCTTC. Its translation is CASRDRGDNEQFF. Using reference TRBV7-9 and TRBJ2-1 for the parts outside the CDR3, the full variable domain is DTGVSQNPRHKITKRGQNVTFRCDPISEHNRLYWYRQTLGQGPEFLTYFQNEAQLEKSRLLSDRFSAERPKGSFSTLEIQRTEQGDSAMYLCASRDRGDNEQFFGPGTRLTVL.

The chain links TRBV7-8 to TRBJ2-6; D remains ambiguous. V lost 5 bases and J 4 bases, leaving 12 bases between the germline ends. The CDR3 has 15 residues. Germline lookup yields CDR1 SGHVS and CDR2 FQNEAQ. The CDR3 is CASSLTLTGANVLTF. CDR3 nucleotide sequence: TGTGCCAGCAGCCTGACCCTTACAGGGGCCAACGTCCTGACTTTC.

To note about this clone: The same CDR3 is also encoded by other DNA sequences in this sample. The genes are TRBV11-2 and TRBJ1-5; 9 bases match TRBD1. CDR1 is SGHAT, CDR2 FQNNGV, per germline. This CDR3 is built from 16 residues. J was trimmed by 4 bases and V by 5 bases; bases with no gene match: 9. The CDR3 protein is CASSLGTGTGNQPQHF. The CDR3, as DNA: TGTGCCAGCAGCCTAGGAACCGGGACAGGGAATCAGCCCCAGCATTTT.

The sample holds a few counts of this clone. This chain links TRBV7-9 with TRBJ2-7, with unresolved D. CDR1 is SEHNR and CDR2 is FQNEAQ in the germline V gene (reference sequence). V gave up 6 bases and J gave up 4 bases, with 22 bases separating them. The CDR3 length is 16 residues. The CDR3 protein is CASSSTRTQMGYEQYF. The CDR3 bases are TGTGCCAGCAGTTCTACAAGGACGCAGATGGGGTACGAGCAGTACTTC.

V is TRBV2 and J is TRBJ1-1; D may be TRBD1 (6 bases). The CDR3 has 13 residues. Trimming cost V 0 bases and J 10 bases, with 12 bases left between them. CDR1 and CDR2 (germline): SNHLY, FYNNEI. This CDR3 is CASSEAWGAPAFF. The CDR3 DNA reads as TGTGCCAGCAGTGAAGCGTGGGGGGCCCCAGCTTTCTTT.

The chain combines TRBV28 with TRBJ1-5; 9 bases align to TRBD1. This CDR3 spans 13 amino acids. The germline gives CDR1 MDHEN, CDR2 SYDVKM. V was clipped by 6 bases and J by 7 bases; unmatched bases: 4. DNA for the CDR3: TGTGCCAGCAGCCTCGACAGGGGGCAGCCCCAGCATTTT. It specifies CASSLDRGQPQHF.

The gene calls are TRBV4-2 and TRBJ2-6; D is undetermined. Germline CDR1 is LGHNA and CDR2 is YNFKEQ. The CDR3 extends over 15 amino acids. Between the trimmed V and J ends, which lost 3 bases and 0 bases, there was a span of 6 bases. The CDR3 reads CASSQESSGANVLTF. DNA for the CDR3: TGTGCCAGCAGCCAGGAATCCTCTGGGGCCAACGTCCTGACTTTC.

This chain links TRBV7-2 with TRBJ2-2, with D perhaps matching TRBD2 (6 bases). The ends were cut back, 2 bases at V and 4 bases at J, with 8 bases in the middle. CDR3 length equals 14 residues. Germline CDR1 SGHTA, CDR2 FQGNSA. In DNA form, the CDR3 reads TGTGCCAGCAGCTTATTCGGGAGCACCGGGGAGCTGTTTTTT. Protein: CASSLFGSTGELFF.

This clone was counted only a few times. The rearrangement links TRBV2 to TRBJ2-7; 8 bases agree with TRBD1. The germline CDR1 and CDR2 sequences are SNHLY and FYNNEI. The CDR3 covers 14 residues. V lost 6 bases to trimming and J lost 2 bases; unmatched junction nucleotides: 6. The chain's CDR3 is CASSDQDRAYEQYF. The CDR3 region has the DNA TGTGCCAGCAGCGACCAGGACAGGGCCTACGAGCAGTACTTC.

This clone came up a few times. The rearrangement uses TRBV11-1 and TRBJ2-5; TRBD2 matches 10 bases. From germline, CDR1 is SGHAT and CDR2 FQDESV (reference sequence). The CDR3 covers 16 residues. V shed 1 base and J 5 bases; nucleotides not matched to a gene: 7. CDR3 loop: CASSLDLGLATETQYF. The CDR3 DNA reads TGTGCCAGCAGCTTAGATTTGGGACTAGCGACCGAGACCCAGTACTTC.

CDR3 in DNA: TGTGCCAGCTCCACCCACGGGGGGGGGATCTACGAGCAGTACTTC. This sequence encodes CASSTHGGGIYEQYF. V and J are TRBV18 and TRBJ2-7, with 8 nucleotides matching TRBD2. This CDR3 region has 15 residues. The V segment lost 6 bases and the J segment 3 bases; nucleotides outside the gene matches: 10. The germline V gene has CDR1 KGHSH and CDR2 LQKENI.

The chain links TRBV5-6 to TRBJ1-1; TRBD1 matches at 9 bases. The V gene's germline CDR1 is SGHDT and CDR2 YYEEEE. CDR3 length equals 12 residues. V was clipped by 7 bases and J by 11 bases; unmatched bases: 9. CDR3 loop: CASSLQGATAFF. The CDR3 region has the DNA TGTGCCAGCTCACTACAGGGGGCGACTGCTTTCTTT.

V usage is TRBV7-9 and J usage is TRBJ1-1; possible D gene TRBD1, 5 bases. The CDR3 totals 11 residues. Germline values: CDR1 SEHNR, CDR2 FQNEAQ (reference sequence). Trimming shortened V by 8 bases and J by 6 bases, and 10 bases separated the two germline ends. In nucleotides, the CDR3 is TGTGCCAGCGGGGGACCCCCTGAAGCTTTCTTT. Its protein is CASGGPPEAFF.